This TCR beta chain was recorded in a study of regulatory T cells in long-lasting Graves disease. This CDR3 has 17 amino acids. Germline CDR1 is DFQATT and CDR2 is SNEGSKA (reference sequence). Stated time point: persistent/refractory GD, antithyroid drugs over 5 years with positive TRAb. Preparation of the TCR library used RNA extracted from PBMCs. Through Arm-PCR of CDR3 regions and iRepertoire HTBI primers, TCR beta libraries were built. TCRdb used MiXCR to reprocess the multiplex PCR reads, holding one entry per CDR3 protein. The sample contains over 300,000 distinct CDR3 sequences, 20% of which appear only once. Concerning this clonotype: This may arise from a read error, as a much more abundant clone is one base away.

The source is a female donor with Graves disease. The gene calls are TRBV20-1 and TRBJ1-6, with TRBD1 as a possible D gene (5 bases). Here the sequenced sample was peripheral blood mononuclear cells (PBMCs), taken when the disease was refractory, from a patient treated with antithyroid drugs. For the CDR3, the DNA is TGCAGTGCTAGAGCCCCGGGACTGAGCTCCTATAATTCACCCCCCCACTTT. It yields the protein CSARAPGLSSYNSPPHF.